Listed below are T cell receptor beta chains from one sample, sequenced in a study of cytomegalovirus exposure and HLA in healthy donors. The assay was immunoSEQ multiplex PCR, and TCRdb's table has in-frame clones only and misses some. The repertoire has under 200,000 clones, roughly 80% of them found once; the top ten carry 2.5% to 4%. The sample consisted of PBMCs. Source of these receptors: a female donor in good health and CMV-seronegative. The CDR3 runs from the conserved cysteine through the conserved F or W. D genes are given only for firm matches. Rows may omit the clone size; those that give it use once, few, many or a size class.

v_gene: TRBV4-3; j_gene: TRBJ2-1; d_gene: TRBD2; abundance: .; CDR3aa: CASSQGAGPYNEQFF; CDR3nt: TGCGCCAGCAGCCAAGGAGCGGGGCCGTACAATGAGCAGTTCTTC
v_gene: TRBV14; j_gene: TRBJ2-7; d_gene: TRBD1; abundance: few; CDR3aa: CASSQGGTGGLSSYEQYF; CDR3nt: TGTGCCAGCAGCCAAGGAGGGACAGGGGGCCTAAGCTCCTACGAGCAGTACTTC
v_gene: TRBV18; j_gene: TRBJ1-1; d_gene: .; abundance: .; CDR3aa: CASSPIGRSTEAFF; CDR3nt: TGTGCCAGCTCACCAATTGGTCGTAGCACTGAAGCTTTCTTT
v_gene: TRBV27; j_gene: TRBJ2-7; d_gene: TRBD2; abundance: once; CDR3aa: CASSPLAGGHYEQYF; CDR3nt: TGTGCCAGCAGTCCGCTAGCGGGAGGTCACTACGAGCAGTACTTC
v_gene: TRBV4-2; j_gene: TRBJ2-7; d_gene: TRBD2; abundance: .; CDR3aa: CASSQEIVASGAYEQYF; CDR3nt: TGTGCCAGCAGCCAAGAGATTGTGGCTAGCGGAGCCTACGAGCAGTACTTC
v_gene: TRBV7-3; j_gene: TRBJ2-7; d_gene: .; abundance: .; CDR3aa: CASSLLGAGRHGQYF; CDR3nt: TGTGCCAGCAGCTTACTCGGGGCAGGGAGGCACGGGCAGTACTTC
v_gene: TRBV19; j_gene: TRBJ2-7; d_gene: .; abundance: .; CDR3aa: CASSKSDRIYEQYF; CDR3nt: TGTGCCAGTAGCAAATCGGACAGAATCTACGAGCAGTACTTC
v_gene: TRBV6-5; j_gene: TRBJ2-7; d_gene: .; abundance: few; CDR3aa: CASGRSQSYEQYF; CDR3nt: TGTGCCAGCGGGCGATCGCAATCCTACGAGCAGTACTTC
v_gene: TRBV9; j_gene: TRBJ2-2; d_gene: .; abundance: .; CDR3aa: CASSAVTGELFF; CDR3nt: TGTGCCAGCAGCGCCGTGACCGGGGAGCTGTTTTTT
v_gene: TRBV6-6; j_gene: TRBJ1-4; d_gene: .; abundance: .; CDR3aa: CASRVGQSGGKLFF; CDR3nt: TGTGCCAGCAGGGTCGGGCAGTCGGGAGGAAAACTGTTTTTT
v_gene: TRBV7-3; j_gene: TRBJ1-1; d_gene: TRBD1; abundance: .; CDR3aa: CASSATGVTEAFF; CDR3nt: TGTGCCAGCAGCGCCACAGGGGTTACTGAAGCTTTCTTT
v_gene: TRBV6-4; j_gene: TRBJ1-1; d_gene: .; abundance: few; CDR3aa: CASRIGRQENTEAFF; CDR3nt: TGTGCCAGCAGGATAGGGCGACAGGAGAACACTGAAGCTTTCTTT
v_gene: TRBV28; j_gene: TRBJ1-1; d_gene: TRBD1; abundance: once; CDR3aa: CASSLSGQGEAFF; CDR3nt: TGTGCCAGCAGTTTATCCGGACAGGGTGAAGCTTTCTTT
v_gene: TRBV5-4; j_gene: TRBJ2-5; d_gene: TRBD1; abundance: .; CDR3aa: CASSFSGTGLETQYF; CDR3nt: TGTGCCAGCAGCTTTTCCGGGACAGGGCTGGAGACCCAGTACTTC
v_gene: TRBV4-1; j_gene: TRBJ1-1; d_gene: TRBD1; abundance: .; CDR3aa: CASSQGTGGINTEAFF; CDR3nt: TGCGCCAGCAGCCAAGGGACAGGGGGTATAAACACTGAAGCTTTCTTT
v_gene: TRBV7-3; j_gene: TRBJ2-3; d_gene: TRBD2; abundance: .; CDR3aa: CASSLMGGDTDTQYF; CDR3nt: TGTGCCAGCAGCTTAATGGGGGGGGACACAGATACGCAGTATTTT
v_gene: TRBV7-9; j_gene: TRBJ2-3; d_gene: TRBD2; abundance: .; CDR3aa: CASSTFSGGISDTQYF; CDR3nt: TGTGCCAGCAGCACCTTTAGCGGGGGGATTTCAGATACGCAGTATTTT
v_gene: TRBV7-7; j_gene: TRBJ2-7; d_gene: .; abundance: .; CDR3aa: CASSSGFEQYF; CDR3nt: TGTGCCAGCAGCTCAGGGTTCGAGCAGTACTTC
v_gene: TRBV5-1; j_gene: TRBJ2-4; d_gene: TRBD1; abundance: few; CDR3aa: CASSLVLGTGRERVAKNIQYF; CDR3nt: TGCGCCAGCAGCTTGGTCTTAGGGACAGGGAGGGAGAGGGTCGCCAAAAACATTCAGTACTTC
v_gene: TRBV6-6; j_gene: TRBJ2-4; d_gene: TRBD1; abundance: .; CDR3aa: CASIRGQGGNIQYF; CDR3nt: TGTGCCAGCATTAGGGGACAGGGTGGAAACATTCAGTACTTC
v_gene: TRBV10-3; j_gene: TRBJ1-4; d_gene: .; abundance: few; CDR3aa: CAISEPQGGREKLFF; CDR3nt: TGTGCCATCAGTGAACCACAGGGCGGGCGAGAAAAACTGTTTTTT
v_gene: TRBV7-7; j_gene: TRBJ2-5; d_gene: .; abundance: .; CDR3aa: CASSLSSPGETQYF; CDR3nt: TGTGCCAGCAGCTTATCATCCCCCGGGGAGACCCAGTACTTC
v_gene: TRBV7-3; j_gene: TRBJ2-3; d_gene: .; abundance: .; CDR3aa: CASSLNPVEQYF; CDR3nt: TGTGCCAGCAGCTTAAATCCGGTCGAGCAGTATTTT
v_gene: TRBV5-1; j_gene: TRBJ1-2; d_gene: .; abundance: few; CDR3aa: CASSLVLGDVYGYTF; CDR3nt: TGCGCCAGCAGCTTGGTGCTGGGAGATGTTTATGGCTACACCTTC
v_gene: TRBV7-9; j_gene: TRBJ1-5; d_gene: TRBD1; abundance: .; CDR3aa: CASSLAPIRDRGNQPQHF; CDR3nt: TGTGCCAGCAGCTTAGCTCCAATCCGGGACAGGGGGAATCAGCCCCAGCATTTT
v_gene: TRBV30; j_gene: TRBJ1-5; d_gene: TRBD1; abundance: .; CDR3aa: CAWRGQGAGQPQHF; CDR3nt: TGTGCCTGGAGGGGACAGGGGGCTGGGCAGCCCCAGCATTTT
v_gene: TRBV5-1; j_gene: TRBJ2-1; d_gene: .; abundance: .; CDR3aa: CASSWGGAGDNEQFF; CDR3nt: TGCGCCAGCAGTTGGGGGGGGGCCGGGGACAATGAGCAGTTCTTC
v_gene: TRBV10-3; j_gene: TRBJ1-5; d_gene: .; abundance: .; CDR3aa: CAISESAGGLQPQHF; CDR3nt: TGTGCCATCAGTGAGTCCGCGGGAGGCCTTCAGCCCCAGCATTTT
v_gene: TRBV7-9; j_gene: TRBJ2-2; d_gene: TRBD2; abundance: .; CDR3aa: CASSRSGGNTGELFF; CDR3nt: TGTGCCAGCAGCCGTTCGGGAGGGAACACCGGGGAGCTGTTTTTT
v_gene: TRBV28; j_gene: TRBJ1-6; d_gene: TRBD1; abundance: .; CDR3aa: CASMNGQDYSPLHF; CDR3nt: TGTGCCAGCATGAACGGACAGGATTATTCACCCCTCCACTTT
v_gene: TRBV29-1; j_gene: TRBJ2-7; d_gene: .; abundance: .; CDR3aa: CSVELQAAYEQYF; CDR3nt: TGCAGCGTTGAACTACAGGCCGCCTACGAGCAGTACTTC
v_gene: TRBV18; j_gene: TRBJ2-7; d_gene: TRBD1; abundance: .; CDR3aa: CASSLGTDYEQYF; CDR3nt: TGTGCCAGCTCACTAGGGACAGACTACGAGCAGTACTTC
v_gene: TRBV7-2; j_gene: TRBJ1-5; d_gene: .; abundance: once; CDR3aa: CASSPWGGSDQPQHF; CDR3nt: TGTGCCAGCAGCCCTTGGGGAGGGTCTGATCAGCCCCAGCATTTT
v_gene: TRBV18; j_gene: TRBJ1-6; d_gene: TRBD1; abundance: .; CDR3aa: CASATGQGDSPLHF; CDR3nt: TGTGCCAGCGCCACAGGACAGGGTGATTCACCCCTCCACTTT
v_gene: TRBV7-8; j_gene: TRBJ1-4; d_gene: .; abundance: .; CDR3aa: CASSLNPGQLTGEKLFF; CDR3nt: TGTGCCAGCAGCTTAAACCCCGGACAGTTAACGGGCGAAAAACTGTTTTTT
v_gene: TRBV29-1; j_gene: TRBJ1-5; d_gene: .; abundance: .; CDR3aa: CSGYMGGTQHF; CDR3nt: TGCAGCGGCTACATGGGGGGTACCCAGCATTTT
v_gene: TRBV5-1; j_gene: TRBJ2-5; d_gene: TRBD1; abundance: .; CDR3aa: CASSAGTGKETQYF; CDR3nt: TGCGCCAGCAGCGCTGGGACAGGGAAAGAGACCCAGTACTTC
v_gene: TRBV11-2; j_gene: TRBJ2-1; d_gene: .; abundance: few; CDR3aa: CASSFDRNNEQFF; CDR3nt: TGTGCCAGCAGCTTCGACAGAAACAATGAGCAGTTCTTC
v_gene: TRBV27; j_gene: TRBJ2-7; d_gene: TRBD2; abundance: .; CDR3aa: CASSLSLAGVYEQYF; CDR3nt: TGTGCCAGCAGTTTATCTCTAGCGGGAGTGTACGAGCAGTACTTC
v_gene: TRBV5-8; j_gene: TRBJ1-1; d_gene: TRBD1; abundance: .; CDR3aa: CASSVGTGKNTEAFF; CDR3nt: TGTGCCAGCAGCGTAGGGACAGGGAAGAACACTGAAGCTTTCTTT
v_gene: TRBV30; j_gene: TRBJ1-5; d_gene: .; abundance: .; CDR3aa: CAWSVGPSNQPQHF; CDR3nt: TGTGCCTGGAGTGTGGGGCCGAGCAATCAGCCCCAGCATTTT
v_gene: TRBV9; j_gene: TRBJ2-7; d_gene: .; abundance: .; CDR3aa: CASSVAVGDTAYEQYF; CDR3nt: TGTGCCAGCAGCGTAGCGGTAGGGGACACTGCCTACGAGCAGTACTTC
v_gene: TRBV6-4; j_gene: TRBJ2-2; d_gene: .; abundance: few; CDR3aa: CASSAVGGVSGELFF; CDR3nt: TGTGCCAGCAGTGCTGTAGGGGGAGTCTCCGGGGAGCTGTTTTTT
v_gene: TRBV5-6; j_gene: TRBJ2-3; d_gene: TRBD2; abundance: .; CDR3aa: CASSSRLAGGQGTQYF; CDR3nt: TGTGCCAGCAGCTCTAGACTAGCGGGAGGGCAAGGTACGCAGTATTTT
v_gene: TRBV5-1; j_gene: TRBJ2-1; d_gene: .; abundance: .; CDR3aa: CASSSQGSRSYNEQFF; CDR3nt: TGCGCCAGCAGCTCACAGGGTAGTCGCTCCTACAATGAGCAGTTCTTC
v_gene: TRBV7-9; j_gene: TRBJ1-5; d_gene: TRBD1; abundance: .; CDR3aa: CASSLNIGQGGQPQHF; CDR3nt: TGTGCCAGCAGCTTAAATATAGGACAGGGAGGTCAGCCCCAGCATTTT
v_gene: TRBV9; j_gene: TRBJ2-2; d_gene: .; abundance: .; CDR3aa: CASSPGGSYPGELFF; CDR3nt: TGTGCCAGCAGCCCAGGGGGGTCCTATCCCGGGGAGCTGTTTTTT
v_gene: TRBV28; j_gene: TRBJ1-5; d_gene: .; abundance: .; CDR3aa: CASSLARVVIKPQHF; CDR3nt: TGTGCCAGCAGTTTAGCCAGGGTAGTCATAAAACCCCAGCATTTT
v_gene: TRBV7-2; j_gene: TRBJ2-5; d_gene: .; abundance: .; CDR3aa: CASSLGGESKTQYF; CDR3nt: TGTGCCAGCAGCTTAGGGGGCGAGAGCAAGACCCAGTACTTC
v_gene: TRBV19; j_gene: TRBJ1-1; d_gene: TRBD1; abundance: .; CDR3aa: CASSSIRGLNTEAFF; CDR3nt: TGTGCCAGTAGTTCTATCAGGGGGCTGAACACTGAAGCTTTCTTT
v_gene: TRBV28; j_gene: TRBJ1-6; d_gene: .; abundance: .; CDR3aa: CASLHTGWAYNSPLHF; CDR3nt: TGTGCCAGCCTCCACACAGGGTGGGCATATAATTCACCCCTCCACTTT
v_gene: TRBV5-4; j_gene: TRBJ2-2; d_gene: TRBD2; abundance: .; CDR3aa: CASSPARSGAAGELFF; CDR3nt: TGTGCCAGCAGCCCTGCACGTAGCGGGGCGGCCGGGGAGCTGTTTTTT
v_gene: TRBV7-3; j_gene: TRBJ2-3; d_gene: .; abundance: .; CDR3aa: CASSFKSGGSGTQYF; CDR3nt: TGTGCCAGCAGCTTCAAATCCGGGGGATCTGGTACGCAGTATTTT
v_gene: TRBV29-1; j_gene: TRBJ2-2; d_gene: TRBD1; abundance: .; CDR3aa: CSVESATNRGLFF; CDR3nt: TGCAGCGTTGAATCCGCCACCAACAGGGGTTTGTTTTTT
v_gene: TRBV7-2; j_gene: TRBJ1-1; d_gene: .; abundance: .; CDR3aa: CASSLLPGNTEAFF; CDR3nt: TGTGCCAGCAGCTTACTCCCGGGGAACACTGAAGCTTTCTTT